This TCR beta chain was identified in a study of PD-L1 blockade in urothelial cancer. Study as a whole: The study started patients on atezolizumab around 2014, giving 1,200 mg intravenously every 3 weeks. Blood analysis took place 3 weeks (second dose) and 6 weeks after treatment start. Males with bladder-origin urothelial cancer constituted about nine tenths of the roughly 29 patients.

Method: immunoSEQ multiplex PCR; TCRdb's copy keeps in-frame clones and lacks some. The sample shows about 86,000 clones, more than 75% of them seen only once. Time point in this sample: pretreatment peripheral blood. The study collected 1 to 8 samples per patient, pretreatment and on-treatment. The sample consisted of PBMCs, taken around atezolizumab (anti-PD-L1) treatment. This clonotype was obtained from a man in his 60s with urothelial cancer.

CDR3 in amino acids: CASSLTEREGKNIQYF. CDR3 nucleotides: TGCGCCAGCAGCTTGACAGAGCGGGAGGGGAAAAACATTCAGTACTTC. The J gene is TRBJ2-4, the V gene TRBV5-1; 10 positions match TRBD2. J was trimmed by 4 bases and V by 1 base; bases with no gene match: 5. In germline, CDR1 is SGHRS, CDR2 YFSETQ. This CDR3 comprises 16 residues.